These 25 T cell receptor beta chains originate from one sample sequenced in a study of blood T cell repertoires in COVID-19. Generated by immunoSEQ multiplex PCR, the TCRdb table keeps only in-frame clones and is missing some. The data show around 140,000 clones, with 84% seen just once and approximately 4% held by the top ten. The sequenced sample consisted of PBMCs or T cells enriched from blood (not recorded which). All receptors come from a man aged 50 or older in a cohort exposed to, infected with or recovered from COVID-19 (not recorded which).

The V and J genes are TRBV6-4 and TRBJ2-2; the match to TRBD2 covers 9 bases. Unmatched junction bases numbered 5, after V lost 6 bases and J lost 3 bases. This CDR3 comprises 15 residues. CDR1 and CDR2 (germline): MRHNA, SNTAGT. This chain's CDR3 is CASSPSGTYTGELFF. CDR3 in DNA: TGTGCCAGCAGCCCTAGCGGGACCTACACCGGGGAGCTGTTTTTT.

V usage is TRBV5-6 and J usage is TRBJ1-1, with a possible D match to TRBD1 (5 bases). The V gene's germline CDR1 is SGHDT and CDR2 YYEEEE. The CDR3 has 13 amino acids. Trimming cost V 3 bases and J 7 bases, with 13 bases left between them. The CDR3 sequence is CASSSPGEGEAFF. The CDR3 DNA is TGTGCCAGCAGCTCTCCGGGGGAGGGTGAAGCTTTCTTT.

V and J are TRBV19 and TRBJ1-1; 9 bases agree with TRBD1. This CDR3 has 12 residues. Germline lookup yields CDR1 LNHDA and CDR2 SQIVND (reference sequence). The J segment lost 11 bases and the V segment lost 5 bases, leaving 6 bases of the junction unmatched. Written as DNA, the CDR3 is TGTGCCAGTAGTTTCTGGACAGGGGAGGCTTTCTTT. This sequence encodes CASSFWTGEAFF.

In nucleotides, the CDR3 is TGTGCCAGCAGTTCCTACAGGGTTAGCAATCAGCCCCAGCATTTT. It specifies CASSSYRVSNQPQHF. This chain connects TRBV28 to TRBJ1-5; weak D call: TRBD1 (6 bases). V lost 4 bases and J lost 0, with 10 bases in between. Germline V gives CDR1 MDHEN, CDR2 SYDVKM. The CDR3 contains 15 residues. Looking up the rest from reference TRBV28 and TRBJ1-5 gives the full variable domain: DVKVTQSSRYLVKRTGEKVFLECVQDMDHENMFWYRQDPGLGLRLIYFSYDVKMKEKGDIPEGYSVSREKKERFSLILESASTNQTSMYLCASSSYRVSNQPQHFGDGTRLSIL.

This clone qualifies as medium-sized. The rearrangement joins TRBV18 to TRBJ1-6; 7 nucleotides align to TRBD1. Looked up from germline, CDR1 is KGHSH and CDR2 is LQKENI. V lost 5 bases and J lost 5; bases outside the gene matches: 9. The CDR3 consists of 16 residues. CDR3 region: CASSKRLGTDNSPLHF. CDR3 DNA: TGTGCCAGCTCAAAAAGACTGGGGACAGATAATTCACCCCTCCACTTT.

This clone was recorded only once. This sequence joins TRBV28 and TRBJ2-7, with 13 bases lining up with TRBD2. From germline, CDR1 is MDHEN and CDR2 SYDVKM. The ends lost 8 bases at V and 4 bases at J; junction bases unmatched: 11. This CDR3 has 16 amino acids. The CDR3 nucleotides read TGTGCCAGCTTCCCTCGGACTAGCGGGAGAGGGTACGAGCAGTACTTC. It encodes CASFPRTSGRGYEQYF.

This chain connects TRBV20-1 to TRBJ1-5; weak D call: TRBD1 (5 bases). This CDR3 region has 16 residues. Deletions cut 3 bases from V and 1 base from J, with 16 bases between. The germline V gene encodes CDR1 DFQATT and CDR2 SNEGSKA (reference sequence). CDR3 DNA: TGCAGTGCTAGTCCATCCGGGGGAATAAGCAATCAGCCCCAGCATTTT. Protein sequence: CSASPSGGISNQPQHF.

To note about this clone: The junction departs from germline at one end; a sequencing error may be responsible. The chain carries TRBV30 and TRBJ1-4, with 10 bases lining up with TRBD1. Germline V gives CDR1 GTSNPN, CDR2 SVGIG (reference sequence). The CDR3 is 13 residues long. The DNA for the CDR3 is TGTGCCTGGACCTCTAACCCGGGACAGGGGACCTCTTTT. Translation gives CAWTSNPGQGTSF.

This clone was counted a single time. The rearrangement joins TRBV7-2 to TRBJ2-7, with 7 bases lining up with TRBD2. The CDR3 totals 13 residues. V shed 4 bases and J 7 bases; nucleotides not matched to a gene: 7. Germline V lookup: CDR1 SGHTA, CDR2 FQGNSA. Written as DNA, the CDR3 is TGTGCCAGCAGCTCCATTCGGGGGGTGGAGCAGTACTTC. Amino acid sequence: CASSSIRGVEQYF.

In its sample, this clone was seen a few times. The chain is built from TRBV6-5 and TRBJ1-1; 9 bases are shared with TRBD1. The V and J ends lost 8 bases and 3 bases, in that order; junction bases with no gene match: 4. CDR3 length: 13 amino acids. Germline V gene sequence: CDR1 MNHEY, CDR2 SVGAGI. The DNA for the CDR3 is TGTGCCAGCGAGACAGGGGGGGACACTGAAGCTTTCTTT. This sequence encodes CASETGGDTEAFF.

The CDR3 region has the DNA TGTGCCAGCAGTTCGGCCGACACCTACTCTGGAAACACCATATATTTT. Translating it yields CASSSADTYSGNTIYF. The chain links TRBV28 to TRBJ1-3, with D unresolved. The germline V gene encodes CDR1 MDHEN and CDR2 SYDVKM. V gave up 4 bases and J gave up 0 bases, with 13 bases separating them. This CDR3 region has 16 residues.

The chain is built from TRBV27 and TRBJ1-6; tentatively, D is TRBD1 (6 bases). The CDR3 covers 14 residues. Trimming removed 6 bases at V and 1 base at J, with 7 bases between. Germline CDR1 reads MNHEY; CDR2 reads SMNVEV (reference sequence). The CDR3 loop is CASSQGSYNSPLHF. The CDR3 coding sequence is TGTGCCAGCAGCCAGGGGTCCTATAATTCACCCCTCCACTTT.

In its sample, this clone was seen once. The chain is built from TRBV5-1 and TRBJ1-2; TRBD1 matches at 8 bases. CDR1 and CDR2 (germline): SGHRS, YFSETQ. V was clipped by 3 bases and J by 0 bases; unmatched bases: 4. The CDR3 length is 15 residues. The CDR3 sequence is CASSSTGEANYGYTF. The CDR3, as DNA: TGCGCCAGCAGCTCGACAGGGGAAGCTAACTATGGCTACACCTTC.

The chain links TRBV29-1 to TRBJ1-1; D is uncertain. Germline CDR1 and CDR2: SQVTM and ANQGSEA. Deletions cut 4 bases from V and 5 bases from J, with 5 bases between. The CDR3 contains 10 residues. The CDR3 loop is CSVVGTEAFF. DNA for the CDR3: TGCAGCGTTGTCGGGACTGAAGCTTTCTTT.

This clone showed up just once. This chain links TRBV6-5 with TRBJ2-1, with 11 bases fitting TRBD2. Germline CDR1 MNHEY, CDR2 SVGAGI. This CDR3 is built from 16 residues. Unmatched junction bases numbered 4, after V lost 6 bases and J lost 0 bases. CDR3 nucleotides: TGTGCCAGCAGCTACACTAGCGGGAGCTCCTACAATGAGCAGTTCTTC. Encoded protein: CASSYTSGSSYNEQFF.

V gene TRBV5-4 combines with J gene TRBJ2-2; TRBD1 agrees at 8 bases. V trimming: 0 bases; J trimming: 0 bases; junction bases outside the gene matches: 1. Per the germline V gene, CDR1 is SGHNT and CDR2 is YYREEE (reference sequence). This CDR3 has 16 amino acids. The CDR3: CASSLVGQANTGELFF. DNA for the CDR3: TGTGCCAGCAGCTTGGTGGGACAGGCGAACACCGGGGAGCTGTTTTTT.

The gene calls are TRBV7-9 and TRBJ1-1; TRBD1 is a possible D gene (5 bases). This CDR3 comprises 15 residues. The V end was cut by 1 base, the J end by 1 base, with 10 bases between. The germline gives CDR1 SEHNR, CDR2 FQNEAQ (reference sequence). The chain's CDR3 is CASSLDGTGNTEAFF. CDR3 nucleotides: TGTGCCAGCAGCTTAGACGGGACTGGGAACACTGAAGCTTTCTTT.

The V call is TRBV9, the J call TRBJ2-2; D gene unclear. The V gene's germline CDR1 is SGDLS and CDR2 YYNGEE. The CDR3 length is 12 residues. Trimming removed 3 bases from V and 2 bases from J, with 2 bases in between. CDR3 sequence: CASSANTGELFF. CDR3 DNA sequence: TGTGCCAGCAGCGCAAACACCGGGGAGCTGTTTTTT.

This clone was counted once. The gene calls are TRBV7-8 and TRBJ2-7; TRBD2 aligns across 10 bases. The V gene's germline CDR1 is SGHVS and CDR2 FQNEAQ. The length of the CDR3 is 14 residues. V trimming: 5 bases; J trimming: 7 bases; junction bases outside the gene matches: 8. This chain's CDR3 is CASSIPELAGEQYF. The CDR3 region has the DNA TGTGCCAGCAGCATACCGGAACTAGCGGGGGAGCAGTACTTC.

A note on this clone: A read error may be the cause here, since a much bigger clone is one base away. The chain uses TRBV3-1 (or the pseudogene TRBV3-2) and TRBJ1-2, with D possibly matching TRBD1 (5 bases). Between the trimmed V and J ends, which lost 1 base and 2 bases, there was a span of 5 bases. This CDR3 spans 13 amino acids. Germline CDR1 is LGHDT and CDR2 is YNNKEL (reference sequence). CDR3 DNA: TGTGCCAGCAGCCAAGCAGGGAACTATGGCTACACCTTC. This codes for CASSQAGNYGYTF.

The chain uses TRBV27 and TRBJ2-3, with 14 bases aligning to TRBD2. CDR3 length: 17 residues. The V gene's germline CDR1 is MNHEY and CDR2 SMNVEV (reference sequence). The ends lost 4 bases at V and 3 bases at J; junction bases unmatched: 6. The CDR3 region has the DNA TGTGCCAGCAGTTCCCGACTAGCGGGGGGGGGTACAGATACGCAGTATTTT. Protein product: CASSSRLAGGGTDTQYF.

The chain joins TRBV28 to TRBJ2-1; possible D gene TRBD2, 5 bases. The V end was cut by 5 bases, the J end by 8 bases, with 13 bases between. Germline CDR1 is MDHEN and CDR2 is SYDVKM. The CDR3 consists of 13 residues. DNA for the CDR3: TGTGCCAGCAGTGTCCAGGACTGGCATGAGCAGTTCTTC. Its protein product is CASSVQDWHEQFF.

The CDR3 nucleotides read TGTGCCAGCAGCGCGGAGGGTAGCTCCTACAATGAGCAGTTCTTC. Translated: CASSAEGSSYNEQFF. The V gene is TRBV9, the J gene TRBJ2-1; the D gene is possibly TRBD2 (6 bases). The ends were cut back, 3 bases at V and 0 bases at J, with 10 bases in the middle. CDR3 length: 15 amino acids. CDR1 and CDR2 (germline): SGDLS, YYNGEE.

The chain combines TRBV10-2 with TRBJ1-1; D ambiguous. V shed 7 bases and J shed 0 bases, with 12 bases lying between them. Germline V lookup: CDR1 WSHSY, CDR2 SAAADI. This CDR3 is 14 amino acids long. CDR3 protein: CASTKGGMNTEAFF. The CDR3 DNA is TGCGCCAGCACCAAGGGAGGCATGAACACTGAAGCTTTCTTT.

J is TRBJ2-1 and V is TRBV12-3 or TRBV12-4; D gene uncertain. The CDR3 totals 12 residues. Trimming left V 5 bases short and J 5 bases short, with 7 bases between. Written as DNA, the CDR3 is TGTGCCAGCAGTGGGCTCAACAATGAGCAGTTCTTC. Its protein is CASSGLNNEQFF.